The 22 T cell receptor beta chains reported below all come from one sample, sequenced in a study of cytomegalovirus exposure and HLA in healthy donors. A multiplex PCR was run with 60 Vbeta primers and 13 Jbeta primers. TCRdb's copy holds only in-frame clones and misses some; the assay was immunoSEQ multiplex PCR. Of some 44,000 clones listed, 45% to 65% were seen once; the top ten hold roughly 12%. The sequenced sample was PBMCs. These receptor sequences come from a human donor in good health.

This clone ranks as medium-sized (0.01 to 0.1%). The chain has TRBV7-9 and TRBJ2-7; tentatively, D is TRBD2 (6 bases). Germline-derived CDR1 and CDR2 are SEHNR and FQNEAQ (reference sequence). The CDR3 has 13 amino acids. Between the trimmed V and J ends, which lost 4 bases and 4 bases, there was a span of 11 bases. The CDR3 is CASSSLGGYEQYF. The CDR3 nucleotides read TGTGCCAGCAGCTCACTTGGGGGGTACGAGCAGTACTTC.

The J gene is TRBJ2-1, the V gene TRBV6-1; D unclear. V lost 2 bases and J lost 4, with 18 bases in between. The CDR3 runs to 17 residues. Germline CDR1 and CDR2: MNHNS and SASEGT. CDR3 coding DNA: TGTGCCAGCAGTGAATATGGGCCAAAGAGTGTATACAATGAGCAGTTCTTC. This gives the protein CASSEYGPKSVYNEQFF.

The J gene is TRBJ2-7, the V gene TRBV7-9; TRBD2 agrees at 10 bases. Germline V gives CDR1 SEHNR, CDR2 FQNEAQ (reference sequence). With 2 bases clipped from V and 7 bases from J, the junction kept 5 bases outside the gene matches. The CDR3 runs 14 residues. The CDR3: CASSLLAGVDEQYF. CDR3 bases: TGTGCCAGCAGCTTACTAGCGGGAGTTGATGAGCAGTACTTC.

This clone showed up just a few times. This sequence joins TRBV7-2 and TRBJ2-3; perhaps TRBD1 as D (6 bases). The CDR3 loop spans 16 amino acids. Germline V gives CDR1 SGHTA, CDR2 FQGNSA. V shed 3 bases and J shed 2 bases, with 15 bases lying between them. For the CDR3, the DNA is TGTGCCAGCAGCTTCAGGGGCATCCCTTTCACAGATACGCAGTATTTT. As protein: CASSFRGIPFTDTQYF.

The chain couples TRBV7-9 to TRBJ1-3; 8 bases fit TRBD1. The germline V gene encodes CDR1 SEHNR and CDR2 FQNEAQ (reference sequence). This CDR3 has 15 residues. The V and J ends lost 5 bases and 2 bases, in that order; junction bases with no gene match: 5. The CDR3 sequence is CASSPGGRPGNTIYF. CDR3 coding DNA: TGTGCCAGCAGCCCAGGGGGCAGACCTGGAAACACCATATATTTT.

The chain combines TRBV6-1 with TRBJ1-6, with a possible D match to TRBD1 (5 bases). The CDR3 extends over 13 amino acids. The V end was cut by 3 bases, the J end by 8 bases, with 8 bases between. CDR1 is MNHNS, CDR2 SASEGT, per germline. CDR3 in amino acids: CASSEGRHSPLHF. The CDR3 nucleotides read TGTGCCAGCAGTGAGGGGCGGCATTCACCCCTCCACTTT.

The chain joins TRBV5-4 to TRBJ2-5, with D possibly TRBD1 on 6 matching bases. Judging by the DNA end, TRBJ2-7 fits better; the J call may be wrong. CDR3 length: 11 amino acids. Germline V gene lookup returns CDR1 SGHNT and CDR2 YYREEE (reference sequence). The CDR3 sequence is CASSFRGEQYF. The CDR3 DNA sequence: TGTGCCAGCAGCTTCAGGGGCGAGCAGTACTTC.

The rearrangement uses TRBV29-1 and TRBJ1-3; D is uncertain. V lost 7 bases to trimming and J lost 0 bases, with 13 bases between them. Germline lookup yields CDR1 SQVTM and CDR2 ANQGSEA. CDR3 length: 14 residues. This chain's CDR3 is CSASRANSGNTIYF. CDR3 DNA: TGCAGCGCCTCGCGGGCAAACTCTGGAAACACCATATATTTT.

There are a few counts of this clone. The chain combines TRBV28 with TRBJ2-3; 7 nucleotides line up with TRBD1. Germline CDR1 is MDHEN and CDR2 is SYDVKM. This CDR3 has 18 amino acids. With 3 bases clipped from V and 6 bases from J, the junction kept 18 bases outside the gene matches. The CDR3 here is CASSFSGKGARFRDTQYF. The CDR3 DNA sequence: TGTGCCAGCAGTTTTTCCGGGAAGGGGGCGAGATTTCGGGATACGCAGTATTTT.

This chain joins TRBV5-1 and TRBJ1-2, with D perhaps matching TRBD1 (6 bases). V lost 2 bases to trimming and J lost 6 bases, with 14 bases between them. This CDR3 has 14 amino acids. The germline V gene has CDR1 SGHRS and CDR2 YFSETQ. CDR3 nucleotide sequence: TGCGCCAGCAGCTTCATACAGGGAATGGATGGCTACACCTTC. Amino acid sequence: CASSFIQGMDGYTF.

The chain recombines TRBV19 with TRBJ1-1; possibly TRBD1 for D (6 bases). This CDR3 comprises 17 residues. V lost 7 bases to trimming and J lost 1 base, with 22 bases between them. Germline CDR1 is LNHDA and CDR2 is SQIVND (reference sequence). This chain's CDR3 is CASTRGLPAQGNTEAFF. The CDR3 DNA reads as TGTGCCAGTACCAGGGGTCTCCCCGCGCAGGGGAACACTGAAGCTTTCTTT.

The chain joins TRBV14 to TRBJ1-2, with 9 positions matching TRBD1. The V segment lost 1 base and the J segment 4 bases; nucleotides outside the gene matches: 4. The CDR3 runs to 15 residues. Germline values: CDR1 SGHDN, CDR2 FVKESK. CDR3 loop: CASSQATGGGYGYTF. CDR3 in DNA: TGTGCCAGCAGCCAAGCGACAGGGGGTGGCTATGGCTACACCTTC.

The chain carries TRBV29-1 and TRBJ2-1; TRBD2 matches 14 bases. Per the germline V gene, CDR1 is SQVTM and CDR2 is ANQGSEA. The V gene end was trimmed by 0 bases and the J gene end by 9 bases; junction bases not matched to a gene: 10. The CDR3 length is 17 residues. CDR3 bases: TGCAGCGTTGAAGACACCCCGGGACTAGCGGGAGCGGGTGAGCAGTTCTTC. This codes for CSVEDTPGLAGAGEQFF.

This clone was seen only a few times. The chain combines TRBV19 with TRBJ2-1; the match to TRBD2 covers 7 bases. In germline, CDR1 is LNHDA, CDR2 SQIVND (reference sequence). CDR3 length equals 16 residues. J gave up 10 bases and V 3 bases, and 15 bases lay outside the gene matches. The CDR3 is CASSIGSGPGGAEQFF. The CDR3 DNA sequence: TGTGCCAGTAGTATCGGGAGCGGGCCGGGGGGTGCCGAGCAGTTCTTC.

J is TRBJ1-6 and V is TRBV5-1, with TRBD1 matching 9 bases. J lost 15 bases, V lost 4 bases, and 2 bases had no gene match. The CDR3 totals 11 residues. Germline values: CDR1 SGHRS, CDR2 YFSETQ. The CDR3 loop reads CASSPGQGLHF. CDR3 DNA: TGCGCCAGCAGCCCGGGACAGGGCCTCCACTTT.

This chain uses TRBV11-2 with TRBJ2-2; no clear D. The V end was cut by 2 bases, the J end by 8 bases, with 12 bases between. Germline V gives CDR1 SGHAT, CDR2 FQNNGV. CDR3 size: 14 residues. CDR3 sequence (DNA): TGTGCCAGCAGCTTACTCCCAGTGACTGGGGAGCTGTTTTTT. This gives the protein CASSLLPVTGELFF.

This clone appeared a few times. The chain carries TRBV6-5 and TRBJ2-1, with 7 positions matching TRBD1. V shed 8 bases, J shed 6 bases, and the junction held 10 bases outside the gene matches. The CDR3 is 14 residues long. Germline V gives CDR1 MNHEY, CDR2 SVGAGI. The DNA for the CDR3 is TGTGCCAGCCGCGTATACAGGGGTAGCAATGAGCAGTTCTTC. Amino acid sequence: CASRVYRGSNEQFF.

The CDR3 region has the DNA TGTGCCAGCAGCCCAACCAGGGCCCTAAATCAGCCCCAGCATTTT. Encoded protein: CASSPTRALNQPQHF. The chain recombines TRBV7-2 with TRBJ1-5, with a possible D match to TRBD1 (5 bases). Germline values: CDR1 SGHTA, CDR2 FQGNSA. The CDR3 is made up of 15 amino acids. Trimming left V 5 bases short and J 4 bases short, with 15 bases between.

The chain combines TRBV2 with TRBJ2-7; possible D gene TRBD2, 6 bases. The CDR3 contains 14 residues. Trimming left V 7 bases short and J 6 bases short, with 19 bases between. Germline V CDR1 and CDR2: SNHLY, FYNNEI. The CDR3 reads CASTKEGMGSEQYF. The CDR3 nucleotides are TGTGCCAGCACCAAGGAGGGTATGGGAAGCGAGCAGTACTTC.

In this sample, this clone turned up a few times. This chain joins TRBV5-4 and TRBJ2-3; D is unresolved. Trimming pared 0 bases from V and 0 bases from J, leaving 8 bases between. The CDR3 runs to 15 residues. In germline, CDR1 is SGHNT, CDR2 YYREEE (reference sequence). CDR3 amino acids: CASSLDSLSTDTQYF. Written as DNA, the CDR3 is TGTGCCAGCAGCTTGGACAGCCTAAGCACAGATACGCAGTATTTT.

This clone has a handful of counts. The chain is built from TRBV9 and TRBJ1-5; D possibly corresponds to TRBD1 (6 bases). Per the germline V gene, CDR1 is SGDLS and CDR2 is YYNGEE. This CDR3 has 13 residues. V dropped 3 bases and J dropped 9 bases, with 13 bases sitting between them. The CDR3 DNA reads TGTGCCAGCAGCGAAGATACAGGGAGGCCCCAGCATTTT. Its translation is CASSEDTGRPQHF.

The chain is built from TRBV6-5 and TRBJ1-1; D not resolved. This CDR3 contains 15 residues. The germline V gene has CDR1 MNHEY and CDR2 SVGAGI. Trimming took off 6 bases at V and 1 base at J, with 15 bases between the two ends. CDR3 region: CASRPPKKRNTEAFF. DNA of the CDR3: TGTGCCAGCAGGCCCCCTAAAAAAAGGAACACTGAAGCTTTCTTT.